The source of this T cell receptor (beta chain) is a study of blood T cell repertoires in COVID-19. This table comes from immunoSEQ multiplex PCR, and its TCRdb copy is limited to in-frame clones, with some not included. Of almost 250,000 clones in the sample, roughly 89% are singletons; the top ten hold 3.5% to 5%. CDR3 length: 14 amino acids. Germline CDR1 MDHEN, CDR2 SYDVKM. Trimming left V 3 bases short and J 0 bases short, with 8 bases between. The sequence was collected from a woman in her 30s who had recovered from COVID-19. The chain couples TRBV28 to TRBJ1-1, with D uncertain. What was sequenced was PBMCs or T cells enriched from blood (not recorded which). The CDR3 loop is CASSFERMNTEAFF. The CDR3 DNA reads as TGTGCCAGCAGTTTTGAGCGTATGAACACTGAAGCTTTCTTT.